The TCR beta chain under discussion was sequenced for a study of T cell changes during pregnancy in multiple sclerosis. Trimming stripped 0 bases from V and 0 bases from J, with 10 bases between. The germline V gene encodes CDR1 SGHRS and CDR2 YFSETQ. There are 16 residues in the CDR3. Clones were sequenced by immunoSEQ multiplex PCR, and TCRdb holds only the in-frame ones, with some missing. The table has about 48,000 clones, roughly 88% seen once. This clone was seen once. The TCR originated in a female donor with multiple sclerosis, enrolled in a pregnancy study. The source material was CD4+ T cells from peripheral blood mononuclear cells, sampled in the second trimester of pregnancy. V usage is TRBV5-1 and J usage is TRBJ2-1; D possibly corresponds to TRBD2 (6 bases). Written as DNA, the CDR3 is TGCGCCAGCAGCTTGGCCGGCGGGATCTCCTACAATGAGCAGTTCTTC. It encodes CASSLAGGISYNEQFF.